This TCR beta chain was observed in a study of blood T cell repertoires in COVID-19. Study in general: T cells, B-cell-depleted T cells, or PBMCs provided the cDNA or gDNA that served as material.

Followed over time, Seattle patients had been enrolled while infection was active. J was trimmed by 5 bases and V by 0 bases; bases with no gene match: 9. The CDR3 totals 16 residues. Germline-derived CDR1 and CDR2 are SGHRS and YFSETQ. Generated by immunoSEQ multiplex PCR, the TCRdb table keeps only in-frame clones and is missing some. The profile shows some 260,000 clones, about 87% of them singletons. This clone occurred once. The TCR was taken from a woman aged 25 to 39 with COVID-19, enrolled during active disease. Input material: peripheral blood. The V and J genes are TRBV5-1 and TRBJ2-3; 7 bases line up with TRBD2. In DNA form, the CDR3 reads TGCGCCAGCAGCTTGGAGGGGCGGGAGATCGTAGATACGCAGTATTTT. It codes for CASSLEGREIVDTQYF.